Shown below are 24 T cell receptor beta chains from a single sample sequenced in a study of cytomegalovirus exposure and HLA in healthy donors. Researchers ran the PCR with 60 Vbeta and 13 Jbeta primers. The table came from immunoSEQ multiplex PCR; TCRdb's copy has only in-frame clones and leaves some out. The sample contains 160,000 or so clones, around 73% of which appear only once. The sample consisted of PBMCs. These TCRs come from a male donor in good health and CMV-seronegative.

The chain has TRBV29-1 and TRBJ2-5; TRBD2 agrees at 8 bases. After removal of 3 bases from V and 4 bases from J, the junction contained 1 base not matched to a gene. Germline V gives CDR1 SQVTM, CDR2 ANQGSEA. The CDR3 length is 12 residues. The CDR3: CSVDLAGETQYF. The CDR3 DNA reads as TGCAGCGTTGACCTAGCGGGAGAGACCCAGTACTTC.

The chain couples TRBV19 to TRBJ2-7; 9 bases align to TRBD1. The CDR3 runs to 14 residues. J was trimmed by 3 bases and V by 5 bases; bases with no gene match: 5. From germline, CDR1 is LNHDA and CDR2 SQIVND (reference sequence). CDR3 DNA: TGTGCCAGTAGTGTGACAGGGGGGTTCTACGAGCAGTACTTC. Protein product: CASSVTGGFYEQYF.

The genes are TRBV28 and TRBJ1-2; a possible D gene is TRBD1 (5 bases). Trimming removed 2 bases from V and 4 bases from J, with 11 bases in between. The germline V gene has CDR1 MDHEN and CDR2 SYDVKM. The CDR3 totals 14 residues. DNA for the CDR3: TGTGCCAGCAGTTTAGTGACAGCGACCTATGGCTACACCTTC. Translated, it gives CASSLVTATYGYTF.

The rearrangement links TRBV7-3 to TRBJ2-1, with 7 bases lining up with TRBD2. V dropped 2 bases and J dropped 4; count of bases not matched to a gene: 5. The CDR3 has 15 amino acids. Germline CDR1 SGHTA, CDR2 FQGTGA. The CDR3 coding sequence is TGTGCCAGCAGCTTAGGCGGGAGTGGGTACAATGAGCAGTTCTTC. It translates to CASSLGGSGYNEQFF.

This clone was counted a single time. V is TRBV20-1 and J is TRBJ2-7; D unresolved. Trimming removed 0 bases from V and 9 bases from J, with 9 bases in between. The CDR3 is 11 amino acids. In germline, CDR1 is DFQATT, CDR2 SNEGSKA (reference sequence). CDR3 protein: CSARDPPLQYF. The CDR3 bases are TGCAGTGCTAGAGATCCCCCCTTGCAGTACTTC.

V gene TRBV5-4 combines with J gene TRBJ2-7; 8 nucleotides agree with TRBD2. This CDR3 is built from 12 residues. Germline V CDR1 and CDR2: SGHNT, YYREEE (reference sequence). V shed 6 bases and J 5 bases; nucleotides not matched to a gene: 4. In nucleotides, the CDR3 is TGTGCCAGCACCAGCGGGAGCCACGAGCAGTACTTC. The encoded protein is CASTSGSHEQYF.

The chain combines TRBV10-3 with TRBJ1-5; D gene unclear. Trimming cost V 0 bases and J 4 bases, with 7 bases left between them. CDR1 ENHRY and CDR2 SYGVKD come from the germline V gene. This CDR3 is 14 amino acids long. The CDR3 DNA is TGTGCCATCAGTGAGTCTGATCAGAATCAGCCCCAGCATTTT. This codes for CAISESDQNQPQHF.

The chain uses TRBV5-1 and TRBJ1-1, with D tentatively TRBD1 (6 bases). V lost 4 bases and J lost 1, with 11 bases in between. Germline V gene data show CDR1 as SGHRS and CDR2 as YFSETQ. The CDR3 is 14 residues long. The CDR3 DNA is TGCGCCAGCAGCGTACAGGGTAGGAACACTGAAGCTTTCTTT. Residues: CASSVQGRNTEAFF.

The V and J genes are TRBV18 and TRBJ2-2; 7 bases fit TRBD2. Germline V CDR1 and CDR2: KGHSH, LQKENI. With 3 bases clipped from V and 11 bases from J, the junction kept 3 bases outside the gene matches. The CDR3 extends over 12 amino acids. This CDR3 reads CASSPREGELFF. In DNA form, the CDR3 reads TGTGCCAGCTCACCCAGGGAGGGAGAGCTGTTTTTT.

This rearrangement joins TRBV25-1 to TRBJ1-2, with 9 positions matching TRBD1. The CDR3 has 14 amino acids. Trimming cost V 5 bases and J 6 bases; bases outside gene matches: 7. Germline assignment: CDR1 MGHDK and CDR2 SYGVNS. CDR3 protein: CASSMGGTGNGYTF. The CDR3 region has the DNA TGTGCCAGCAGTATGGGGGGGACAGGGAATGGCTACACCTTC.

V is TRBV28 and J is TRBJ2-1; no reliable D call. The germline CDR1 and CDR2 sequences are MDHEN and SYDVKM. Trimming removed 7 bases from V and 4 bases from J, with 8 bases in between. The CDR3 sequence is 12 residues long. The CDR3 loop is CASTGVYNEQFF. CDR3 sequence (DNA): TGTGCCAGCACAGGCGTATACAATGAGCAGTTCTTC.

The chain carries TRBV4-2 and TRBJ2-1; 7 positions match TRBD2. CDR3 size: 15 residues. Germline V CDR1 and CDR2: LGHNA, YNFKEQ. Losses at the gene ends were 0 bases for V and 6 bases for J; bases not matched to a gene: 5. CDR3 protein: CASSQDGGRANEQFF. The CDR3 DNA sequence: TGTGCCAGCAGCCAAGATGGCGGGAGAGCCAATGAGCAGTTCTTC.

The rearrangement uses TRBV11-2 and TRBJ2-1; 16 nucleotides line up with TRBD2. Germline CDR1 and CDR2: SGHAT and FQNNGV. The CDR3 contains 16 residues. The V and J ends lost 2 bases and 7 bases, in that order; junction bases with no gene match: 2. The CDR3 spells CASSLLGLAGGNEQFF. DNA for the CDR3: TGTGCCAGCAGCTTATTGGGACTAGCGGGGGGGAATGAGCAGTTCTTC.

This chain connects TRBV2 to TRBJ1-2; unclear D gene. The CDR3 has 14 amino acids. CDR1 is SNHLY, CDR2 FYNNEI, per germline. Trimming took 5 bases from V and 2 from J, leaving 12 bases between them. This chain's CDR3 is CASSTGKGNYGYTF. For the CDR3, the DNA is TGTGCCAGCAGTACCGGGAAAGGAAACTATGGCTACACCTTC.

This clone was observed a single time. V is TRBV19 and J is TRBJ2-5; TRBD2 matches at 9 bases. The J call is uncertain, as TRBJ2-7 better fits the DNA end. This CDR3 has 14 amino acids. CDR1 is LNHDA and CDR2 is SQIVND in the germline V gene (reference sequence). CDR3 bases: TGTGCCAGTAAATTACTAGCGGGCTCCTACGAGCAGTACTTC. This translates into CASKLLAGSYEQYF.

This clone was counted between two and nine times. The chain couples TRBV28 to TRBJ2-7, with 8 bases aligning to TRBD1. The germline CDR1 and CDR2 sequences are MDHEN and SYDVKM. The length of the CDR3 is 15 residues. V was clipped by 5 bases and J by 2 bases; unmatched bases: 8. CDR3 coding DNA: TGTGCCAGCAGTATCTCCGGGACAGGAACCTACGAGCAGTACTTC. This sequence encodes CASSISGTGTYEQYF.

This sequence joins TRBV27 and TRBJ2-1, with a possible D match to TRBD2 (5 bases). CDR1 and CDR2 (germline): MNHEY, SMNVEV (reference sequence). V lost 6 bases and J lost 5, with 11 bases in between. This CDR3 contains 13 residues. CDR3 coding DNA: TGTGCCAGCAGCTTTTCCGGGGACAATGAGCAGTTCTTC. This codes for CASSFSGDNEQFF.

The chain is built from TRBV25-1 and TRBJ1-5; D remains unclear. The CDR3 has 14 residues. CDR1 MGHDK and CDR2 SYGVNS come from the germline V gene. V shed 1 base and J shed 6 bases, with 10 bases lying between them. This chain's CDR3 is CASSELSSGQPQHF. The CDR3 DNA reads as TGTGCCAGCAGTGAATTATCTTCGGGTCAGCCCCAGCATTTT.

The rearrangement links TRBV27 to TRBJ2-3, with 11 bases aligning to TRBD2. The CDR3 sequence is 19 residues long. Germline V gene lookup returns CDR1 MNHEY and CDR2 SMNVEV (reference sequence). The V gene end was trimmed by 5 bases and the J gene end by 0 bases; junction bases not matched to a gene: 13. The CDR3 DNA sequence: TGTGCCAGCAGTCGAACATCTCCGGGACTAGCGGCTAGCACAGATACGCAGTATTTT. Amino acids: CASSRTSPGLAASTDTQYF.

J is TRBJ2-7 and V is TRBV5-5; possible D gene TRBD1, 5 bases. In germline, CDR1 is SGHKS, CDR2 YYEKEE (reference sequence). The V end was cut by 2 bases, the J end by 6 bases, with 9 bases between. The CDR3 extends over 12 amino acids. CDR3 residues: CASSFNRGEQYF. The CDR3 DNA sequence: TGTGCCAGCAGCTTTAATAGGGGCGAGCAGTACTTC.

Only a few counts were recorded for this clone. The chain combines TRBV7-9 with TRBJ1-6; 8 nucleotides line up with TRBD1. The V and J ends lost 5 bases and 9 bases, in that order; junction bases with no gene match: 9. Germline V gene lookup returns CDR1 SEHNR and CDR2 FQNEAQ (reference sequence). The CDR3 has 15 amino acids. CDR3 bases: TGTGCCAGCAGCGACTCCGGGACAGGTTTTTCACCCCTCCACTTT. It yields the protein CASSDSGTGFSPLHF.

This clone was detected a few times. The chain employs TRBV4-3 and TRBJ2-7; perhaps TRBD2 as D (7 bases). The CDR3 has 17 amino acids. Deletions cut 0 bases from V and 5 bases from J, with 20 bases between. Germline lookup yields CDR1 LGHNA and CDR2 YSLEER. The DNA of the CDR3 is TGCGCCAGCAGCCAAGAGACTTGGGGGGGCCGGGGCCACGAGCAGTACTTC. Translation: CASSQETWGGRGHEQYF.

V gene TRBV30 combines with J gene TRBJ2-5; 8 bases map to TRBD1. V shed 6 bases and J 4 bases; nucleotides not matched to a gene: 7. Per the germline V gene, CDR1 is GTSNPN and CDR2 is SVGIG (reference sequence). The CDR3 totals 13 residues. The CDR3 DNA sequence: TGTGCCTGTAGTCAGGGGGCTGCAGAGACCCAGTACTTC. This translates into CACSQGAAETQYF.

V usage is TRBV7-8 and J usage is TRBJ2-5; TRBD2 is a possible D gene (5 bases). The J call may be faulty, since TRBJ2-7 better matches the DNA end. Germline V gene lookup returns CDR1 SGHVS and CDR2 FQNEAQ. CDR3 size: 15 residues. CDR3 sequence reads: CASSPSLDVAYEQYF. The CDR3 DNA is TGTGCCAGCAGCCCTAGCCTGGACGTAGCCTACGAGCAGTACTTC.